This T cell receptor (beta chain) was recovered during a study of cytotoxic CD8 clonotypes in ibrutinib-treated CLL. Study background: Of the patients, over ten were relapsed/refractory, around 16 treatment-naive and under 18 IGHV unmutated. Mean per-sample yields comprised roughly 260,000 productive templates and tens of thousands of productive rearrangements.

Sequencing was performed with immunoSEQ multiplex PCR; in TCRdb, only in-frame clones are kept and a portion is missing. The sample comprises roughly 220,000 clones, about four fifths of which are singletons, and over 10% rests with the top ten. This CDR3 comprises 15 residues. Germline CDR1 MDHEN, CDR2 SYDVKM. Losses at the gene ends were 6 bases for V and 0 bases for J; bases not matched to a gene: 3. The chain couples TRBV28 to TRBJ2-2; TRBD1 matches 8 bases. This specimen consisted of PBMCs, obtained after 12 months of ibrutinib treatment. This sequence originates from a human donor with chronic lymphocytic leukemia. CDR3 coding DNA: TGTGCCAGCAGCCCGACAGGGGCGAACACCGGGGAGCTGTTTTTT. Translated, it gives CASSPTGANTGELFF. The full variable domain, completed using reference TRBV28 and TRBJ2-2, is DVKVTQSSRYLVKRTGEKVFLECVQDMDHENMFWYRQDPGLGLRLIYFSYDVKMKEKGDIPEGYSVSREKKERFSLILESASTNQTSMYLCASSPTGANTGELFFGEGSRLTVL.